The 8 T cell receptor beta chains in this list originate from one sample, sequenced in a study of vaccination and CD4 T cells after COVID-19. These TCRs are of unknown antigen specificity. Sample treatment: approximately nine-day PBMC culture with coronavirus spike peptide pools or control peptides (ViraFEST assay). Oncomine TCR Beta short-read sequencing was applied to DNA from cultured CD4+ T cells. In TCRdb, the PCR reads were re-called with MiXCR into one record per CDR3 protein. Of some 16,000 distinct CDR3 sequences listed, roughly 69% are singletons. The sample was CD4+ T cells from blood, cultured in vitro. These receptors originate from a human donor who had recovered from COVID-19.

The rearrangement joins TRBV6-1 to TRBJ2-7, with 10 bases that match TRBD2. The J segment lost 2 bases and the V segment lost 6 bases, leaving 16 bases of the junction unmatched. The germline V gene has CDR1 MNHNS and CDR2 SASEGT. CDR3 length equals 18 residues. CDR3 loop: CASSDPLVAGGKPYEQYF. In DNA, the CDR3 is TGTGCCAGCAGCGACCCTCTAGTAGCGGGGGGTAAACCCTACGAGCAGTACTTC.

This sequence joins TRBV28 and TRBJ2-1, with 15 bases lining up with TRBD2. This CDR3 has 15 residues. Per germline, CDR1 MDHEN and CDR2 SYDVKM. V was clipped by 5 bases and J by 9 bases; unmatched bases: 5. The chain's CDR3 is CASSKRTSGRGEQFF. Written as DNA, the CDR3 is TGTGCCAGCAGTAAACGGACTAGCGGGAGGGGTGAGCAGTTCTTC.

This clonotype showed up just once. The CDR3 DNA is TGTGCCAGCAGTGATTCCGATCTAGCGGGTACTATCTACAATGAGCAGTTCTTC. As protein: CASSDSDLAGTIYNEQFF. V gene TRBV25-1 combines with J gene TRBJ2-1; 8 nucleotides line up with TRBD2. This CDR3 contains 18 residues. V lost 3 bases and J lost 3; bases outside the gene matches: 13. The germline gives CDR1 MGHDK, CDR2 SYGVNS. Based on the CDR3 plus reference TRBV25-1 and TRBJ2-1, the full variable domain is EADIYQTPRYLVIGTGKKITLECSQTMGHDKMYWYQQDPGMELHLIHYSYGVNSTEKGDLSSESTVSRIRTEHFPLTLESARPSHTSQYLCASSDSDLAGTIYNEQFFGPGTRLTVL.

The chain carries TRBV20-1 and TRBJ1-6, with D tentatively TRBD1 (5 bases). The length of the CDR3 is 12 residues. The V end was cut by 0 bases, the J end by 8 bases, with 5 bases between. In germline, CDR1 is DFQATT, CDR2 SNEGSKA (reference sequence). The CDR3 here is CSARDRDSPLHF. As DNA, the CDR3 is TGCAGTGCTAGAGACAGGGATTCACCCCTCCACTTT.

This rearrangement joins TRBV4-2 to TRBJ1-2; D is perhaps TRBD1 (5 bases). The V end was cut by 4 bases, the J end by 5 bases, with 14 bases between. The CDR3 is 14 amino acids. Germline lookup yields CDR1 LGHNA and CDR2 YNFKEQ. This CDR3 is CASSPSTGSYGYTF. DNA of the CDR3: TGTGCCAGCAGCCCTTCAACAGGATCTTATGGCTACACCTTC.

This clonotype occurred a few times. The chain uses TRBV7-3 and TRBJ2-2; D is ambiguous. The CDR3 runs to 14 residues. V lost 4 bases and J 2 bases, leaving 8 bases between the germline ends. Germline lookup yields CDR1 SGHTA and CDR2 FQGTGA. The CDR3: CASSSSTNTGELFF. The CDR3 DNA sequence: TGTGCCAGCAGCTCGAGCACTAACACCGGGGAGCTGTTTTTT.

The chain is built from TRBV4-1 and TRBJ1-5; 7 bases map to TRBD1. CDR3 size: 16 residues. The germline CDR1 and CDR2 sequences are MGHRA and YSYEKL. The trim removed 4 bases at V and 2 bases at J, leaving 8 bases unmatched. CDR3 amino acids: CASSLRQGGGNQPQHF. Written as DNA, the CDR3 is TGCGCCAGCAGCCTCCGACAGGGTGGAGGCAATCAGCCCCAGCATTTT.

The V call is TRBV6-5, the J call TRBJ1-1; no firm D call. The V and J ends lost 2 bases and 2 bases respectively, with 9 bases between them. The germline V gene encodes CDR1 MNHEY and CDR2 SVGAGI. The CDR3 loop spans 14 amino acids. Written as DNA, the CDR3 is TGTGCCAGCAGTTACGGTGGGATTAACACTGAAGCTTTCTTT. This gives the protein CASSYGGINTEAFF.